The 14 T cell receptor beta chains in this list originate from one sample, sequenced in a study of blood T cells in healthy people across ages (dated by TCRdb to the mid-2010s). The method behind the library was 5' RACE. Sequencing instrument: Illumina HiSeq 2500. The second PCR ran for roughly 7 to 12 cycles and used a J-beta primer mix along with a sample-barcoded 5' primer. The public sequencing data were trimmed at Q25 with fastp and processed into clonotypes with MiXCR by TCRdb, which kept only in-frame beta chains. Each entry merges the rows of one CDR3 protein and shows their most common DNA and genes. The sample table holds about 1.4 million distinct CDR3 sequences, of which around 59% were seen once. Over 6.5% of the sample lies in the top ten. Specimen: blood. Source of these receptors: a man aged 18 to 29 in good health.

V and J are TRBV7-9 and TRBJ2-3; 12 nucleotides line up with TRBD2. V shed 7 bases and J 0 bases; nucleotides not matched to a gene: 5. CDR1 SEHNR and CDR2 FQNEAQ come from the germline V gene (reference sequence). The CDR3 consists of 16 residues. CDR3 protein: CASIMGTSGSTDTQYF. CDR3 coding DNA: TGTGCCAGCATCATGGGGACTAGCGGGAGCACAGATACGCAGTATTTT.

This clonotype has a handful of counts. The CDR3 is CATAPHTGEAPLHF. The CDR3 bases are TGTGCCACCGCCCCTCATACAGGGGAGGCACCCCTCCACTTT. The chain joins TRBV25-1 to TRBJ1-6; 7 nucleotides align to TRBD1. The CDR3 is 14 amino acids. Germline CDR1 is MGHDK and CDR2 is SYGVNS. V gave up 10 bases and J gave up 11 bases; unmatched junction bases: 14.

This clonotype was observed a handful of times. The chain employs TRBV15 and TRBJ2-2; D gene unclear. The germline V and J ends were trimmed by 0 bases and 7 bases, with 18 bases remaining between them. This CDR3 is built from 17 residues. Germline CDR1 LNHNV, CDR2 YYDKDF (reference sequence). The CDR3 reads CATSREGSFERFGELFF. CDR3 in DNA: TGTGCCACCAGCAGAGAGGGCTCGTTCGAACGGTTCGGGGAGCTGTTTTTT. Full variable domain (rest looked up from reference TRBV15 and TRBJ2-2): DAMVIQNPRYQVTQFGKPVTLSCSQTLNHNVMYWYQQKSSQAPKLLFHYYDKDFNNEADTPDNFQSRRPNTSFCFLDIRSPGLGDTAMYLCATSREGSFERFGELFFGEGSRLTVL.

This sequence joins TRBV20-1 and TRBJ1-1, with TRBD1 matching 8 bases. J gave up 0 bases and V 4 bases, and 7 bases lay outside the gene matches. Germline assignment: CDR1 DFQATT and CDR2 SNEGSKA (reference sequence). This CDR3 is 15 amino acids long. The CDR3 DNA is TGCAGTGCTAACCCGGGACAGGTGATGAACACTGAAGCTTTCTTT. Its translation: CSANPGQVMNTEAFF.

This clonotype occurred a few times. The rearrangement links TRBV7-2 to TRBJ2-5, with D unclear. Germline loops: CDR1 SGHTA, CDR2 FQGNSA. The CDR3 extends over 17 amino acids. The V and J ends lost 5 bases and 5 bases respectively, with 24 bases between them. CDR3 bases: TGTGCCAGCAGCACCCTAGGGTTGGAGCCGGCTCCGGAGACCCAGTACTTC. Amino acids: CASSTLGLEPAPETQYF.

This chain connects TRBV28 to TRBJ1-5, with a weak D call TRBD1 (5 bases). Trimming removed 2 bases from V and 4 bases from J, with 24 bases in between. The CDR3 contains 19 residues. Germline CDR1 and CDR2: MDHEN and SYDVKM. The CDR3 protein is CASSLPSGQGYHYNQPQHF. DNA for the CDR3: TGTGCCAGCAGTTTACCCAGCGGGCAGGGCTATCATTATAATCAGCCCCAGCATTTT.

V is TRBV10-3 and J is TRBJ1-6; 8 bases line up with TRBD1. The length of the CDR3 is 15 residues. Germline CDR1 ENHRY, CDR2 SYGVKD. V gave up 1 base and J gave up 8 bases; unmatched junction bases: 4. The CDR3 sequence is CAISEFTGGDSPLHF. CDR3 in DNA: TGTGCCATCAGTGAGTTTACAGGGGGAGATTCACCCCTCCACTTT.

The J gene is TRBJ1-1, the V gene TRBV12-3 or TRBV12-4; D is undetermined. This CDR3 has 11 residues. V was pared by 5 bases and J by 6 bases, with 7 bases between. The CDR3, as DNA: TGTGCCAGCAGTATTGGTCCTGAAGCTTTCTTT. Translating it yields CASSIGPEAFF.

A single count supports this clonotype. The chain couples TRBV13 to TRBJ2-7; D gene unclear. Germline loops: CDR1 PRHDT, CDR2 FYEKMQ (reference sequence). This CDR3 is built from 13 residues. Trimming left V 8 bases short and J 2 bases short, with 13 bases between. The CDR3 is CASAGPRTYEQYF. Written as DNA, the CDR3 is TGTGCCAGCGCTGGCCCCAGAACCTACGAGCAGTACTTC.

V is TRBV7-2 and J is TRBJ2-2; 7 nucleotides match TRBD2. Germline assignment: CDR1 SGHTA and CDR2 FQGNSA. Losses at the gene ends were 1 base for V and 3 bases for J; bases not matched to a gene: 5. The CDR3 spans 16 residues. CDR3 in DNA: TGTGCCAGCAGCTTAGTGGGCGGGAGCGACACCGGGGAGCTGTTTTTT. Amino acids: CASSLVGGSDTGELFF. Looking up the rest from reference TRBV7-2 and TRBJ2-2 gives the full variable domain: GAGVSQSPSNKVTEKGKDVELRCDPISGHTALYWYRQSLGQGLEFLIYFQGNSAPDKSGLPSDRFSAERTGGSVSTLTIQRTQQEDSAVYLCASSLVGGSDTGELFFGEGSRLTVL.

This CDR3 is CASSSPGLTHGQFF. The CDR3, as DNA: TGTGCCAGCAGTTCACCGGGACTAACCCATGGGCAGTTCTTC. The rearrangement uses TRBV6-5 and TRBJ2-1, with 7 bases matching TRBD2. Germline V CDR1 and CDR2: MNHEY, SVGAGI. The length of the CDR3 is 14 residues. The ends lost 4 bases at V and 12 bases at J; junction bases unmatched: 12.

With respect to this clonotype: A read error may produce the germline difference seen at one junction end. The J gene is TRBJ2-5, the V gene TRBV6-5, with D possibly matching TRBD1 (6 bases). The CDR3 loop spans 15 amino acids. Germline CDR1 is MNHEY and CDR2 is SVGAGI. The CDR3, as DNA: TGTGCCAGCAGAACAGGGTCCTTCGGGCAAGAGGCCCAGTACTTC. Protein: CASRTGSFGQEAQYF.

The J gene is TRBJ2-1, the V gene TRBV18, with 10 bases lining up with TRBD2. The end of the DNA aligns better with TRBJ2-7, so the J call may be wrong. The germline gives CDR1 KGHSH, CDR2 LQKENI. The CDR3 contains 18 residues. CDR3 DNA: TGTGCCAGCTCGTACTACAGCGGGGGGGCTAGGTCCTACAATGAGCAGTACTTC. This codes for CASSYYSGGARSYNEQYF.

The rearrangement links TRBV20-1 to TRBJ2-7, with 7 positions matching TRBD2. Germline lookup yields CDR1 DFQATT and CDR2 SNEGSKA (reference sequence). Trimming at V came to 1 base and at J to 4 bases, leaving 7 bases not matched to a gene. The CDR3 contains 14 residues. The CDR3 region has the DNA TGCAGTGCTAGAGGGCCTAGCGGTAGATACGAGCAGTACTTC. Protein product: CSARGPSGRYEQYF.